This T cell receptor beta chain came from a study of T cells in Graves' hyperthyroidism and ophthalmopathy. The J segment lost 8 bases and the V segment lost 8 bases, leaving 4 bases of the junction unmatched. There are 11 residues in the CDR3. Germline V lookup: CDR1 MNHNS, CDR2 SASEGT. Using RNA transcripts as the source, TCR beta CDR3 regions were amplified. First-round RT-PCR targeting the TCR CDR3 was performed with the HTBI primer set. Each CDR3 protein is one row after TCRdb ran MiXCR on the multiplex PCR reads. The data show 500,000 to 650,000 distinct CDR3 sequences, with 17% seen just once and under 20% held by the top ten. This clonotype has a handful of counts.

The chain links TRBV6-1 to TRBJ2-3; 7 bases agree with TRBD1. The material sequenced was blood. The clonotype was recovered from a young woman with Graves' ophthalmopathy. The CDR3 DNA follows: TGTGCCAGCCAAGGGGGCAGTACGCAGTATTTT. Encoded protein: CASQGGSTQYF.